The T cell receptor beta chain described here comes from a study of blood T cells in healthy people across ages. Study-level information: Per two T cells, about one barcoded beta molecule was captured through template switching. Study conclusions and caveats: With age, beta diversity per million T cells declined roughly linearly, significantly by about 40.

Note on this clonotype: Its antigen is still unknown.

Next came a second PCR, run for roughly 6 to 11 cycles, which used a sample-barcoded 5' primer along with a J-beta primer mix. TCRdb itself ran the 5' RACE reads through MiXCR, one entry per CDR3 protein. The profile shows 600,000 or so distinct CDR3 sequences, 21% of them singletons. Per-sample PBMC isolation yielded at least 7 million cells. Germline V gene data show CDR1 as SGHAT and CDR2 as FQNNGV. Germline trimming cut 5 bases from V and 4 bases from J; bases unmatched to any gene: 7. This CDR3 comprises 15 residues. The rearrangement uses TRBV11-2 and TRBJ2-5; 10 bases agree with TRBD2. This TCR derives from a man aged 65-85 years in good health. Source material: blood. CDR3 coding DNA: TGTGCCAGCAGCCGGGCTAGCGGGAGTCGAGAGACCCAGTACTTC. This translates into CASSRASGSRETQYF.